Below are 17 T cell receptor beta chains sequenced from a single sample in a study of blood T cell repertoires in COVID-19 (dated by TCRdb to about 2020). Library construction relied on the immunoSEQ multiplex PCR assay. Not all clones reach the TCRdb copy of this immuneACCESS table, which keeps in-frame sequences only. Checked studies attribute under half of the gap to unresolved V genes and leave the rest unexplained. The table for this sample lists about 120,000 clones; roughly four fifths of them were counted only once. The top ten clones comprise about 18% of the sample. The material sequenced was peripheral blood. Receptors were obtained from a young man with COVID-19, enrolled during active disease.

The chain employs TRBV5-4 and TRBJ2-1; 7 nucleotides match TRBD1. The germline gives CDR1 SGHNT, CDR2 YYREEE (reference sequence). The CDR3 sequence is 15 residues long. Trimming cost V 0 bases and J 8 bases; bases outside gene matches: 8. In DNA form, the CDR3 reads TGTGCCAGCAGCTTGGCCGGGACAGTAACCGATGAGCAGTTCTTC. Translation: CASSLAGTVTDEQFF.

The count of this clone is one. The V and J genes are TRBV28 and TRBJ1-1; D gene uncertain. The CDR3 contains 12 residues. Germline-derived CDR1 and CDR2 are MDHEN and SYDVKM. CDR3: CARGVMNTEAFF. The CDR3, as DNA: TGTGCTCGGGGAGTAATGAACACTGAAGCTTTCTTT.

This sequence joins TRBV7-9 and TRBJ1-1; 8 bases line up with TRBD1. In germline, CDR1 is SEHNR, CDR2 FQNEAQ (reference sequence). This CDR3 is 16 amino acids long. The trim removed 3 bases at V and 5 bases at J, leaving 11 bases unmatched. The CDR3 coding sequence is TGTGCCAGCAGCTTTGGTCAGGGGGCTGGATGGACTGAAGCTTTCTTT. Encoded protein: CASSFGQGAGWTEAFF.

Concerning this clone itself: Distinct nucleotide sequences in the sample also encode this CDR3. This chain uses TRBV28 with TRBJ1-1, with 7 bases aligning to TRBD1. The germline V gene encodes CDR1 MDHEN and CDR2 SYDVKM. The CDR3 is 14 amino acids. The V and J ends lost 2 bases and 4 bases, in that order; junction bases with no gene match: 4. In DNA, the CDR3 is TGTGCCAGCAGTTTACTAGGGGGCAGCACTGAAGCTTTCTTT. Its translation is CASSLLGGSTEAFF.

This chain connects TRBV13 to TRBJ2-2; no reliable D call. The CDR3 is 15 residues long. The germline V gene has CDR1 PRHDT and CDR2 FYEKMQ (reference sequence). V was clipped by 0 bases and J by 4 bases, with 9 bases between them. DNA of the CDR3: TGTGCCAGCAGCTTAGGACAGCCGCCCACCGGGGAGCTGTTTTTT. It encodes CASSLGQPPTGELFF.

The rearrangement joins TRBV6-6 to TRBJ2-3; 12 nucleotides match TRBD1. The CDR3 extends over 13 amino acids. The V segment lost 9 bases and the J segment 5 bases; nucleotides outside the gene matches: 3. The germline gives CDR1 MNHNY, CDR2 SVGAGI (reference sequence). The CDR3 region has the DNA TGTGCCAGTGGGGACAGGGGGCAAGATACGCAGTATTTT. Translating it yields CASGDRGQDTQYF.

This chain joins TRBV19 and TRBJ1-2; 9 bases are a match to TRBD1. Unmatched junction bases numbered 8, after V lost 6 bases and J lost 0 bases. The CDR3 extends over 16 amino acids. Germline V gives CDR1 LNHDA, CDR2 SQIVND (reference sequence). CDR3 in amino acids: CASSLLGTGTNYGYTF. Here the CDR3 DNA reads TGTGCCAGTAGCCTATTAGGGACAGGGACTAACTATGGCTACACCTTC.

This sequence joins TRBV11-2 and TRBJ1-2, with D uncertain. V was shortened by 4 bases and J by 8 bases, with 17 bases between the two germline ends. This CDR3 contains 14 residues. CDR1 and CDR2 from the germline V gene are SGHAT and FQNNGV. CDR3 bases: TGTGCCAGCAGCTCTATAAACGGTGAGAGCGGCTACACCTTC. It translates to CASSSINGESGYTF.

This chain links TRBV12-3 or TRBV12-4 with TRBJ2-7; D is perhaps TRBD1 (5 bases). The CDR3 loop spans 13 amino acids. Trimming took 3 bases from V and 0 from J, leaving 6 bases between them. The CDR3 is CASSLQGSYEQYF. Written as DNA, the CDR3 is TGTGCCAGCAGTTTGCAGGGCTCCTACGAGCAGTACTTC.

The V and J genes are TRBV6-6 and TRBJ1-2, with D possibly TRBD1 on 6 matching bases. The CDR3 sequence is 15 residues long. Trimming removed 4 bases at V and 6 bases at J, with 18 bases between. The germline gives CDR1 MNHNY, CDR2 SVGAGI (reference sequence). The CDR3 DNA sequence: TGTGCCAGCAGTTTGAACAGGGAGTGTGAAAATGGCTACACCTTC. Translating gives CASSLNRECENGYTF.

This clone was seen a few times. The chain joins TRBV19 to TRBJ1-2, with unresolved D. The CDR3 loop spans 14 amino acids. Germline values: CDR1 LNHDA, CDR2 SQIVND (reference sequence). Deletions cut 3 bases from V and 4 bases from J, with 12 bases between. CDR3 amino acids: CASSMKRVSYGYTF. CDR3 DNA sequence: TGTGCCAGTAGTATGAAGAGGGTATCCTATGGCTACACCTTC.

V and J are TRBV28 and TRBJ1-1; a possible D gene is TRBD1 (5 bases). Germline V lookup: CDR1 MDHEN, CDR2 SYDVKM. This CDR3 spans 18 amino acids. Trimming took off 5 bases at V and 1 base at J, with 23 bases between the two ends. The CDR3 DNA reads TGTGCCAGCAGTCCTGAACTACGACTGAGGACAAAGAACACTGAAGCTTTCTTT. This codes for CASSPELRLRTKNTEAFF.

The CDR3 DNA sequence: TGTGCCTGGAGTGTTCAGGGGGACACCGGGGAGCTGTTTTTT. This sequence encodes CAWSVQGDTGELFF. The chain carries TRBV30 and TRBJ2-2; TRBD1 agrees at 7 bases. The CDR3 covers 14 residues. The trim removed 0 bases at V and 3 bases at J, leaving 1 base unmatched. Germline CDR1 is GTSNPN and CDR2 is SVGIG (reference sequence).

This sequence joins TRBV30 and TRBJ2-3; 7 bases align to TRBD1. The CDR3 is 13 residues long. The germline V gene has CDR1 GTSNPN and CDR2 SVGIG (reference sequence). The V gene end was trimmed by 2 bases and the J gene end by 4 bases; junction bases not matched to a gene: 3. Here the CDR3 DNA reads TGTGCCTGGAGTCTGACAGGGTCAGATACGCAGTATTTT. This gives the protein CAWSLTGSDTQYF.

V and J are TRBV2 and TRBJ1-4, with D uncertain. The CDR3 is 14 amino acids. V gave up 4 bases and J gave up 6 bases, with 12 bases separating them. Germline CDR1 reads SNHLY; CDR2 reads FYNNEI. CDR3 protein: CASSVGGRDEKLFF. The CDR3 DNA follows: TGTGCCAGCAGTGTGGGAGGGCGCGATGAAAAACTGTTTTTT.

V is TRBV6-5 and J is TRBJ1-6; D unresolved. The CDR3 contains 12 residues. Germline CDR1 is MNHEY and CDR2 is SVGAGI. Trimming cost V 6 bases and J 7 bases, with 7 bases left between them. This chain's CDR3 is CASSLTNSPLHF. CDR3 bases: TGTGCCAGCAGCCTGACAAATTCACCCCTCCACTTT.

Comment on this clone: Different DNA sequences within this sample yield the same CDR3. The chain joins TRBV4-1 to TRBJ2-2, with 11 bases identical to TRBD1. Germline V lookup: CDR1 MGHRA, CDR2 YSYEKL. The CDR3 has 15 amino acids. The junction had 3 bases not matched to a gene; V was cut back by 3 bases and J by 6 bases. For the CDR3, the DNA is TGCGCCAGCAGCCAGGGGACAGGGGGGGCCGGGGAGCTGTTTTTT. It specifies CASSQGTGGAGELFF.